This T cell receptor beta chain derives from a study of shared clonotypes between healthy human individuals (dated by TCRdb to the early 2020s). About the full investigation: The cohort comprised a couple of women and a few men aged 18 to 49 years. Per donor, three plates each were used for CD4 naive and CD4 memory, two for CD8 naive, and one for CD8 memory. To estimate repertoire size and how much clonotypes are shared between individuals, the study performed deep sequencing of blood TCR repertoires from a few healthy adults. To increase sequencing depth and limit assay-specific biases, TCR repertoire library preparation and sequencing were carried out by different laboratories using diverse techniques. Each donor's leukapheresis produced roughly between roughly 0.9 and 9 billion PBMCs. The study at large found these results: Sampling was limited to blood, and TCR repertoires in tissue likely differ from TCR repertoires in blood. Pairwise subsampling led to the expectation that sequencing depth would affect the degree of clonotype sharing among donors. About 5% of naive CD4, 3% to 3.5% of naive CD8, 2.3% of memory CD4, and over 0.35% of memory CD8 clonotypes were shared across four donors. The genetic and exposure-history diversity represented was limited by the small number of donors. Compared with non-shared clonotypes, the clonotypes found in all four sorted-subset donors had higher generation probabilities. Naive subsets generally had larger estimated clonotype richness than memory subsets did. Rarefaction of sorted-subset datasets indicated incomplete sequencing despite the large sequencing depth.

With respect to this clone: Its antigen is unknown. No much larger clone is present one base from it, and per-base qualities are unavailable.

The donors were healthy, HIV-negative adults with no recently reported acute infections or vaccinations. Every donor was a Caucasian adult living in Nashville, Tennessee, USA. CD4+ T cells were enriched by magnetic negative selection, after which naive cells were positively selected on CD45RA and the negative fraction was taken as the memory subset. Blood was obtained by leukapheresis, after which PBMCs were separated by Ficoll-Histopaque density gradient centrifugation and cryopreserved in liquid nitrogen vapor phase. Purity and quantity of every magnetically sorted T cell population were checked by analytical flow cytometry. Genomic DNA was isolated from every sorted fraction and measured by UV absorbance on a Nanodrop 2000c. V is reduced by 5 bases and J by 3 bases, leaving a spacing of 13 bases between them. The germline V gene gives CDR1 as SGHAT and CDR2 as FQNNGV. The CDR3 sequence holds 15 residues, the cysteine and phenylalanine included. Left in the record is the CDR3 DNA by itself, 45 bases read in frame from the first base.

Using the deep immunoSEQ assay, multiplex PCR amplified TCR CDR3 regions from genomic DNA. Extracted genomic DNA from each cell subset was distributed evenly across all wells of several immunoSEQ 96-well plates, and each plate was treated as a replicate. For sorted subsets, each replicate PCR was loaded with roughly 190 ng genomic DNA, equivalent to 25,000 to 35,000 T cell genomes. The purified libraries were quantified using a Qubit 3.0 fluorometer, sized with a Bioanalyzer 2100, and then quantified again using the KAPA Library Quantification kit. Every immunoSEQ 96-well plate was sequenced on a dedicated single-read 150-cycle Illumina NextSeq 550 flow cell. The study's own analysis went as follows. Because the immunoSEQ output included only junctional sequences and no quality scores, the filtering could not be the same as the filtering used for full-length reads. Sequences were annotated with PyIR, a Python wrapper for IgBLAST v1.9, using IMGT germline references to assign V/J genes and CDR3. Reads were removed for weak V/J assignments (E-value above 1e-6), missing CDR3, stop codons, out-of-frame junctions, or ambiguous translated residues. V3J clonotypes were defined as sequences sharing an identical inferred V gene, J gene, and CDR3 amino acid sequence. To compute the percentage overlap between repertoires, the number of shared unique clonotypes was divided by the size of the smaller repertoire. Richness of each repertoire was evaluated using RTK rarefaction, the Chao1 estimator, and Recon v2.1 estimates of unobserved clonotypes. Generation probabilities were computed with OLGA for all TCRbeta clonotypes obtained by the gDNA method from several donors. TCRdb holds this immuneACCESS table with in-frame rearrangements only. Some clones are missing; in checked studies, unresolved V genes explain under half, and the rest has no known cause. The V and J calls and clone size were taken over from that table, and D and trimming were inferred from the DNA. The sample yields some 2.3 million clones; approximately 95% were counted once. About 0.41% of the sample is taken by the ten largest.

Sequenced material: naive CD4+ T cells from PBMCs. The cell subset or site label here, explained by the study, means: CD45RA+ positively selected. The clonotype originates from a man aged 18 to 30 in good health. Some clones in this sample may be carry-over from other donors' samples. The rearranged chain carries TRBV11-2 and TRBJ1-4; TRBD1 might be the D gene, on 5 matching bases. The CDR3 reads as follows: CASSPGGVPNEKLFF. The DNA sequence reads TGTGCCAGCAGCCCGGGGGGAGTGCCTAATGAAAAACTGTTTTTT.